This T cell receptor (beta chain) derives from a study of blood T cell repertoires in COVID-19. The overall study: The United States, Italy and Spain supplied acute and convalescent COVID-19 samples. T cells, B-cell-depleted T cells, or PBMCs provided the cDNA or gDNA that served as material.

The CDR3 consists of 14 residues. Germline assignment: CDR1 SGHTS and CDR2 YDEGEE. The V segment lost 4 bases and the J segment 2 bases; nucleotides outside the gene matches: 5. Assay: immunoSEQ multiplex PCR; the TCRdb copy retains only in-frame clones and omits some. Of about 100,000 clones in the sample, just over 90% were seen once. The TCR sequence derives from a man aged 45-65 years with active COVID-19. The rearrangement links TRBV5-8 to TRBJ2-5; 7 bases line up with TRBD1. The sample was peripheral blood. The CDR3 is CASSVRQGQETQYF. The CDR3 DNA follows: TGTGCCAGCAGCGTCAGACAGGGACAAGAGACCCAGTACTTC.